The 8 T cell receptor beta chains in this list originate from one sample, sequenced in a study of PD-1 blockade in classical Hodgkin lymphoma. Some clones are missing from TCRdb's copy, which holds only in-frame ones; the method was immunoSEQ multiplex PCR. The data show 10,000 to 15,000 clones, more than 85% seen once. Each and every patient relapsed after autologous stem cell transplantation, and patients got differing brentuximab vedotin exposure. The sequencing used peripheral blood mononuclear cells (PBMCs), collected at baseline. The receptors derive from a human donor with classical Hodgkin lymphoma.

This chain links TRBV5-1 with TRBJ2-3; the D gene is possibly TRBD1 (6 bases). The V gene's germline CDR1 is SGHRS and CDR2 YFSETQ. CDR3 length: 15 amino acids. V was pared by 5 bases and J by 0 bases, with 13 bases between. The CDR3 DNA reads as TGCGCCAGCAGAGTGGACAGCCGGAGCACAGATACGCAGTATTTT. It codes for CASRVDSRSTDTQYF.

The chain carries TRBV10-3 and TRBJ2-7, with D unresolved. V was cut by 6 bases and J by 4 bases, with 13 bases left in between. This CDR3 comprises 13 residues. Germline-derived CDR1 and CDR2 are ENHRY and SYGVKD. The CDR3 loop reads CAISRTDGYEQYF. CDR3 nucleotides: TGTGCCATCAGCAGAACGGACGGTTACGAGCAGTACTTC.

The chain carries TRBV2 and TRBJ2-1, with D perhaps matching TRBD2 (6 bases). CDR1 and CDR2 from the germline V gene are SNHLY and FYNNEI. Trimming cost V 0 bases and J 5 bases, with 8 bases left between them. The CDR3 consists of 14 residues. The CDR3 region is CASSEARGDNEQFF. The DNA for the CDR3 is TGTGCCAGCAGTGAAGCGCGGGGCGACAATGAGCAGTTCTTC.

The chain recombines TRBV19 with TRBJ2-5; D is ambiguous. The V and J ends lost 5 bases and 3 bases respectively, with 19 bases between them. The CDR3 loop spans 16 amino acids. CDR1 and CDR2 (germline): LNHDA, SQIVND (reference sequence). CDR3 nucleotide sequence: TGTGCCAGTAGTGTGCCGGACGGCAGGAGTAAAGAGACCCAGTACTTC. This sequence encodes CASSVPDGRSKETQYF.

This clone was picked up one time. CDR3 sequence: CASSNTGDRRAQYF. The CDR3 DNA reads TGTGCCAGCAGCAACACAGGGGACCGGCGTGCGCAGTATTTT. The chain uses TRBV7-9 and TRBJ2-3, with 7 bases that match TRBD1. The V gene end was trimmed by 5 bases and the J gene end by 10 bases; junction bases not matched to a gene: 12. Germline assignment: CDR1 SEHNR and CDR2 FQNEAQ (reference sequence). This CDR3 is built from 14 residues.

The CDR3 DNA follows: TGTGCCAGCAGCCAGGACAGAATAGTCTACGAGCAGTACTTC. This translates into CASSQDRIVYEQYF. The chain employs TRBV5-6 and TRBJ2-7, with D possibly matching TRBD1 (6 bases). Trimming took 4 bases from V and 3 from J, leaving 14 bases between them. CDR1 SGHDT and CDR2 YYEEEE come from the germline V gene. There are 14 residues in the CDR3.

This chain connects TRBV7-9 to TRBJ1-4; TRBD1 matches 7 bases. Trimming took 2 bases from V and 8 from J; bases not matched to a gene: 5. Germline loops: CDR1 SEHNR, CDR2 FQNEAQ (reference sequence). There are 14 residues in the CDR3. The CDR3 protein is CASSLRQGWEKLFF. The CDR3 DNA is TGTGCCAGCAGCTTACGACAGGGCTGGGAAAAACTGTTTTTT.

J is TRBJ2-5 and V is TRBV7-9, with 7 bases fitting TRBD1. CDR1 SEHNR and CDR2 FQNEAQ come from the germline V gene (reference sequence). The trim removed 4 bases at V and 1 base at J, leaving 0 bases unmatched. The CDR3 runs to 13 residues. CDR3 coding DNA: TGTGCCAGCAGCTGGGACAGCCAAGAGACCCAGTACTTC. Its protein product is CASSWDSQETQYF. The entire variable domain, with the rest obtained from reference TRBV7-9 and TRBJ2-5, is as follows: DTGVSQNPRHKITKRGQNVTFRCDPISEHNRLYWYRQTLGQGPEFLTYFQNEAQLEKSRLLSDRFSAERPKGSFSTLEIQRTEQGDSAMYLCASSWDSQETQYFGPGTRLLVL.